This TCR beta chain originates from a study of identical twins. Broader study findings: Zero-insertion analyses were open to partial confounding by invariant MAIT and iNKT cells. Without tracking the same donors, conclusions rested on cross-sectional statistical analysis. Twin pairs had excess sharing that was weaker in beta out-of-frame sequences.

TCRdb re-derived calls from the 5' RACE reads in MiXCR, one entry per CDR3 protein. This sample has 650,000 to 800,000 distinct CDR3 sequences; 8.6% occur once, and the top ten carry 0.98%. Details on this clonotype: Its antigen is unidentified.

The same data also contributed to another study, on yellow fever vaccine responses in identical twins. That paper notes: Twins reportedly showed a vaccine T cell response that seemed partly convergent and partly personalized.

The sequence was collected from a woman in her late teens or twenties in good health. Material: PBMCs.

The CDR3 DNA reads TGTGCCAGCAATGACTGGGAACACACCGGGGAGCTGTTTTTT. Encoded protein: CASNDWEHTGELFF. The V gene is TRBV2, the J gene TRBJ2-2; D is uncertain. This CDR3 region has 14 residues. The V end was cut by 7 bases, the J end by 3 bases, with 12 bases between. The germline CDR1 and CDR2 sequences are SNHLY and FYNNEI.